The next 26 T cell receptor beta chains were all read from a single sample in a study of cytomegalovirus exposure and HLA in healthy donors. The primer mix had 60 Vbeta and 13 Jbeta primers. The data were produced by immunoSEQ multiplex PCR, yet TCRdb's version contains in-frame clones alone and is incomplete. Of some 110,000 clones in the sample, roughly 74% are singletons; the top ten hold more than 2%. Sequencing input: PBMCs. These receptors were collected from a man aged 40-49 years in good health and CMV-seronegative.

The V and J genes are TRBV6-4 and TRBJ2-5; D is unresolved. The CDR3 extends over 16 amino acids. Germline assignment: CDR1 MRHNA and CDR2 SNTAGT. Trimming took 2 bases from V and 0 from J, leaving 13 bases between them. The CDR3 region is CASSDPLWADQETQYF. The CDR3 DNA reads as TGTGCCAGCAGTGACCCCCTGTGGGCCGACCAAGAGACCCAGTACTTC.

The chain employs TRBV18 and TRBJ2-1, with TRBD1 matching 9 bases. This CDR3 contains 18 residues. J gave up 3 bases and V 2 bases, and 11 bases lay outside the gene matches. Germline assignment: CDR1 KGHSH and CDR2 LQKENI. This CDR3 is CASSPTTAGQGFYNEQFF. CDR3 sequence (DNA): TGTGCCAGCTCACCAACCACGGCGGGACAGGGATTCTACAATGAGCAGTTCTTC.

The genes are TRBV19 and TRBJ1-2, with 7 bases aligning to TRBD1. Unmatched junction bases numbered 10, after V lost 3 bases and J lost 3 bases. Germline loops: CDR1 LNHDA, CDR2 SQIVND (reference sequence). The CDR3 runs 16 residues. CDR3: CASSIGGGAPDYGYTF. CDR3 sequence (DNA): TGTGCCAGTAGTATCGGAGGGGGCGCTCCCGACTATGGCTACACCTTC.

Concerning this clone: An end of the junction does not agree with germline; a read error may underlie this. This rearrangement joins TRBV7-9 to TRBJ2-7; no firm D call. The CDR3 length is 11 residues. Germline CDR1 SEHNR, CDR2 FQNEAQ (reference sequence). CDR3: CAGSSSYEQYF. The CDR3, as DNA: TGTGCCGGCAGCTCTTCCTACGAGCAGTACTTC. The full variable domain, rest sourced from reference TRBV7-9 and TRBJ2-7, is DTGVSQNPRHKITKRGQNVTFRCDPISEHNRLYWYRQTLGQGPEFLTYFQNEAQLEKSRLLSDRFSAERPKGSFSTLEIQRTEQGDSAMYLCAGSSSYEQYFGPGTRLTVT.

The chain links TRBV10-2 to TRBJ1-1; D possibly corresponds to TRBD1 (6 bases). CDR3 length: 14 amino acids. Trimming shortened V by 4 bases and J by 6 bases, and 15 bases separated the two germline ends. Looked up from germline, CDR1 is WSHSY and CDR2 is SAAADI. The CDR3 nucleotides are TGCGCCAGCAGTGGGGCGGGGGCTGGAGCTGAAGCTTTCTTT. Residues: CASSGAGAGAEAFF.

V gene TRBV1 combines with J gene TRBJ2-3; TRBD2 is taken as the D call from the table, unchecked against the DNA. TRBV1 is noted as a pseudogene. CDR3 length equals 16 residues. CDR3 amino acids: CTSSHRTSGGAYTQYF. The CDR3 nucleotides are TGCACCAGCAGCCATAGGACTAGCGGGGGGGCGTATACGCAGTATTTT.

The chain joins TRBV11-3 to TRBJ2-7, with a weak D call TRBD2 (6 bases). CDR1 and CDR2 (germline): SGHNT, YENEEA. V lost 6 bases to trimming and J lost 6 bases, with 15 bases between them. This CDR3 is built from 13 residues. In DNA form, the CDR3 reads TGTGCCAGCAGTCGGGGAGGAGTAGCCGAGCAGTACTTC. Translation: CASSRGGVAEQYF.

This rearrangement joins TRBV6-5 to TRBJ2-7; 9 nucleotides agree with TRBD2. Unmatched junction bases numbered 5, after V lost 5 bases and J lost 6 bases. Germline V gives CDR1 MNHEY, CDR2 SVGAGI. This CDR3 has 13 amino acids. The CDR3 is CASSLRREGEQYF. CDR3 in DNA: TGTGCCAGCAGTCTCCGGCGGGAGGGCGAGCAGTACTTC.

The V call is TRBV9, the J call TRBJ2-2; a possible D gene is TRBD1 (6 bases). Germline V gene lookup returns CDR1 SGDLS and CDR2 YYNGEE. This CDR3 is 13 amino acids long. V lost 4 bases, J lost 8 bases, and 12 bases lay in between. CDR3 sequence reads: CASSSQGPGELFF. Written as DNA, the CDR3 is TGTGCCAGCAGCTCACAGGGACCAGGGGAGCTGTTTTTT.

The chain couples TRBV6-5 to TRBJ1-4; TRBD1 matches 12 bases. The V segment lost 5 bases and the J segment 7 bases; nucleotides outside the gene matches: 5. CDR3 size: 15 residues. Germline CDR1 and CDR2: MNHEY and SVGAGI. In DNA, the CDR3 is TGTGCCAGCAGTAGGGGACAGGGGGCGCTTGAAAAACTGTTTTTT. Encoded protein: CASSRGQGALEKLFF.

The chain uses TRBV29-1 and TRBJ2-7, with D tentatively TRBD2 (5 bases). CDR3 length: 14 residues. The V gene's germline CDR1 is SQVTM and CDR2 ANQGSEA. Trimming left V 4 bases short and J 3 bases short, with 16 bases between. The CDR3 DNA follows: TGCAGCGTTGGCGGGTCTCGGGGAATCTACGAGCAGTACTTC. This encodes CSVGGSRGIYEQYF.

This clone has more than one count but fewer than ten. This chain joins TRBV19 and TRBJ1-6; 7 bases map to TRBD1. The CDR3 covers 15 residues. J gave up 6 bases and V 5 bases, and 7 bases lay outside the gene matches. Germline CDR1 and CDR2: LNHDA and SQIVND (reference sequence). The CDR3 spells CASSGGDRFNSPLHF. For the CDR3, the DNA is TGTGCCAGTAGTGGCGGGGACAGATTTAATTCACCCCTCCACTTT.

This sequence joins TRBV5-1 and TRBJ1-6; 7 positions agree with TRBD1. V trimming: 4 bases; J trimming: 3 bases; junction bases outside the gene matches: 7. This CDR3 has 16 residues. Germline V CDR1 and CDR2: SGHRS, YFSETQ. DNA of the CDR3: TGCGCCAGCAGCCCCGTTCGGACAGGCTATAATTCACCCCTCCACTTT. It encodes CASSPVRTGYNSPLHF.

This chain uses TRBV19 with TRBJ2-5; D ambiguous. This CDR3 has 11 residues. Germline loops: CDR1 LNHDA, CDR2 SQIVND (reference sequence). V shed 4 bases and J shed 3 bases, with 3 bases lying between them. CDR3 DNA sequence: TGTGCCAGTAGTACTAAAGAGACCCAGTACTTC. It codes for CASSTKETQYF.

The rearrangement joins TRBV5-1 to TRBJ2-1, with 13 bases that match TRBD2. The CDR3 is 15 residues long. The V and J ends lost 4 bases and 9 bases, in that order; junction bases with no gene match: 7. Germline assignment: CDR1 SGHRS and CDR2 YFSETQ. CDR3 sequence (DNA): TGCGCCAGCAGCGCTCGACTAGCGGGGGGAAGTGAGCAGTTCTTC. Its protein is CASSARLAGGSEQFF.

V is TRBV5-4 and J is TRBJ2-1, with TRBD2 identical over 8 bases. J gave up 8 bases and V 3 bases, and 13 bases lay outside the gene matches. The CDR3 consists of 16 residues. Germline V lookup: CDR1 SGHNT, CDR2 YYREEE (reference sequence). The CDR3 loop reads CASSWGRRGAVDEQFF. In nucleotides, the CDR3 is TGTGCCAGCAGCTGGGGGAGGCGGGGGGCCGTCGATGAGCAGTTCTTC.

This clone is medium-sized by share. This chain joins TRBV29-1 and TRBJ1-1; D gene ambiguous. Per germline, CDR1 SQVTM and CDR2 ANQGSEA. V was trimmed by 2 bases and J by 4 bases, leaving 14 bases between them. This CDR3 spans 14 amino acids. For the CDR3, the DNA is TGCAGCGTTGAATGGGCAGAGCCGGTCACTGAAGCTTTCTTT. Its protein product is CSVEWAEPVTEAFF.

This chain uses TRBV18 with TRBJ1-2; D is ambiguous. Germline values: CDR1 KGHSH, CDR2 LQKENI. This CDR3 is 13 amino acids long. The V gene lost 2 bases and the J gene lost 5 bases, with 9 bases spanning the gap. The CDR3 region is CASSPRTTYGYTF. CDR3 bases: TGTGCCAGCTCACCAAGAACTACTTATGGCTACACCTTC.

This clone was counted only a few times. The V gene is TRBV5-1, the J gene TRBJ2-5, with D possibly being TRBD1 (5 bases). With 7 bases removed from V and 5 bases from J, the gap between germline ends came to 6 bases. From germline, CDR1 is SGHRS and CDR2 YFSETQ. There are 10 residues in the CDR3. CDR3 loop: CASAGETQYF. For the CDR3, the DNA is TGCGCCAGCGCAGGGGAGACCCAGTACTTC. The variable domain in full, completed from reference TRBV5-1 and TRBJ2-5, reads KAGVTQTPRYLIKTRGQQVTLSCSPISGHRSVSWYQQTPGQGLQFLFEYFSETQRNKGNFPGRFSGRQFSNSRSEMNVSTLELGDSALYLCASAGETQYFGPGTRLLVL.

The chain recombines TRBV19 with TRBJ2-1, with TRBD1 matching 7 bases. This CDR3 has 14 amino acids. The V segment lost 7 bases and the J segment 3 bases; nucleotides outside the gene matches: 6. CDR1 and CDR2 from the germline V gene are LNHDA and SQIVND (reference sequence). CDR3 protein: CASNHRGVYNEQFF. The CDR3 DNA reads TGTGCCAGTAACCACAGGGGTGTCTACAATGAGCAGTTCTTC.

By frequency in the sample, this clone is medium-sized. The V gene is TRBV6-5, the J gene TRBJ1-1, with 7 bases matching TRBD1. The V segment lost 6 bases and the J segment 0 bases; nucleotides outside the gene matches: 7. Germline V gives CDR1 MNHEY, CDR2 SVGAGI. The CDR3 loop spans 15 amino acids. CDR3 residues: CASRESQGLNTEAFF. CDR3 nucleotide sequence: TGTGCCAGCAGAGAGTCACAGGGGTTGAACACTGAAGCTTTCTTT.

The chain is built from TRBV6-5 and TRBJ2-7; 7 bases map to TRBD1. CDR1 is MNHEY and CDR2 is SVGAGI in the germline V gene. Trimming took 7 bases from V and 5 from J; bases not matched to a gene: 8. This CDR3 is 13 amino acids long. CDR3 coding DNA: TGTGCCAGCACCCTACAGGGGTCCGACGAGCAGTACTTC. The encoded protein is CASTLQGSDEQYF.

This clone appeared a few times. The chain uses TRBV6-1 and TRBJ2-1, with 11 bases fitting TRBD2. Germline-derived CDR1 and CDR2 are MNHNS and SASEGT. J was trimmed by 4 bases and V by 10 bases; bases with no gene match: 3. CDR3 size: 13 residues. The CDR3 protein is CATLAGGYNEQFF. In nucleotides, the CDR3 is TGTGCCACCTTAGCGGGGGGGTACAATGAGCAGTTCTTC.

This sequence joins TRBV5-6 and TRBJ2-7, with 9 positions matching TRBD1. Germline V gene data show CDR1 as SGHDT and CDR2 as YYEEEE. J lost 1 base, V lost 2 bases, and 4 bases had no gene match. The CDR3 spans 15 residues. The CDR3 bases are TGTGCCAGCAGCTTACAGGGGGCTAATTCCTACGAGCAGTACTTC. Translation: CASSLQGANSYEQYF.

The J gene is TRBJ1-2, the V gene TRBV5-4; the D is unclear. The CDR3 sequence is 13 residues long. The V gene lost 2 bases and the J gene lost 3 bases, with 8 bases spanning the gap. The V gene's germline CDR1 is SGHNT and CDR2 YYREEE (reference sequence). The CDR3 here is CASSFNTDYGYTF. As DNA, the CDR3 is TGTGCCAGCAGCTTCAACACCGACTATGGCTACACCTTC.

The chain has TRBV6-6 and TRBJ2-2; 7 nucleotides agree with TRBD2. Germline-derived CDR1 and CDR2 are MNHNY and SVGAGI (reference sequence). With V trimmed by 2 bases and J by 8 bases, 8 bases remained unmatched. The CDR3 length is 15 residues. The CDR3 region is CASSYGAGIGGELFF. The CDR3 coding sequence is TGTGCCAGCAGTTACGGAGCGGGGATCGGGGGGGAGCTGTTTTTT.